This record covers a single TCR beta chain. This entry is derived from a study of shared clonotypes between healthy human individuals. The CDR3 covers 14 residues. V lost 2 bases and J lost 4, with 11 bases in between. Germline V gives CDR1 SNHLY, CDR2 FYNNEI. The naive CD8 population came from CD45RO-negative cells selected for CCR7, without terminally differentiated effector memory CD45RA+ cells. The assay was immunoSEQ multiplex PCR, and TCRdb's table has in-frame clones only and misses some. This sample carries about 2,200,000 clones, about 93% of them seen once, and the ten largest clones take around 1.7%.

This receptor was obtained from a man aged 18-30 years in good health. Some clones in this sample may be carry-over from other donors' samples. This chain connects TRBV2 to TRBJ1-1, with D possibly TRBD1 on 5 matching bases. What was sequenced was naive CD8+ T cells from PBMCs. The CDR3 DNA reads TGTGCCAGCAGTGAAAAGGGGTGGACCACTGAAGCTTTCTTT. It specifies CASSEKGWTTEAFF.